Following are 17 T cell receptor beta chains from one sample sequenced in a study of blood T cell repertoires in COVID-19. Assay used: immunoSEQ multiplex PCR; TCRdb lists only in-frame clones, some missing. This table holds approximately 91,000 clones, 70% to 90% found once. Sequencing was carried out using peripheral blood. These receptors all come from a man aged 65-85 years with acute or convalescent COVID-19.

This rearrangement joins TRBV6-1 to TRBJ2-3; no clear D gene. Trimming took 1 base from V and 6 from J, leaving 11 bases between them. The CDR3 length is 14 residues. The germline CDR1 and CDR2 sequences are MNHNS and SASEGT. In nucleotides, the CDR3 is TGTGCCAGCAGTGAAGTAAAACTCTCTGATACGCAGTATTTT. As protein: CASSEVKLSDTQYF.

V is TRBV7-9 and J is TRBJ1-4; D gene ambiguous. Per germline, CDR1 SEHNR and CDR2 FQNEAQ (reference sequence). V lost 2 bases and J 8 bases, leaving 12 bases between the germline ends. The CDR3 length is 14 residues. The CDR3 sequence is CASSLSVGEEKLFF. The CDR3 DNA sequence: TGTGCCAGCAGCTTAAGTGTCGGGGAGGAAAAACTGTTTTTT.

The V and J genes are TRBV5-1 and TRBJ2-4, with D possibly being TRBD2 (6 bases). CDR1 is SGHRS, CDR2 YFSETQ, per germline. The CDR3 runs to 16 residues. With 4 bases removed from V and 0 bases from J, the gap between germline ends came to 14 bases. The CDR3 protein is CASSPGRVLAKNIQYF. The CDR3 coding sequence is TGCGCCAGCAGCCCCGGGAGAGTCCTAGCCAAAAACATTCAGTACTTC.

The chain employs TRBV7-9 and TRBJ1-2, with D unresolved. This CDR3 contains 11 residues. Germline V gene lookup returns CDR1 SEHNR and CDR2 FQNEAQ (reference sequence). The V end lost 5 bases, the J end lost 2 bases, and 3 bases lay between the germline ends. CDR3 amino acids: CASSLNYGYTF. In nucleotides, the CDR3 is TGTGCCAGCAGCCTAAACTATGGCTACACCTTC.

V usage is TRBV2 and J usage is TRBJ1-4, with a possible D match to TRBD1 (5 bases). Trimming took 8 bases from V and 4 from J, leaving 14 bases between them. This CDR3 is 14 amino acids long. The germline CDR1 and CDR2 sequences are SNHLY and FYNNEI. Here the CDR3 reads CASVGGGSNEKLFF. CDR3 DNA sequence: TGTGCCAGCGTGGGGGGGGGTAGTAATGAAAAACTGTTTTTT.

This clone was seen only a few times. The chain combines TRBV5-4 with TRBJ2-3; D is possibly TRBD1 (6 bases). Trimming removed 4 bases at V and 4 bases at J, with 10 bases between. Germline V gene data show CDR1 as SGHNT and CDR2 as YYREEE (reference sequence). The CDR3 spans 13 residues. The CDR3 nucleotides are TGTGCCAGCAGCAAAGGACAGTCAGATACGCAGTATTTT. Protein: CASSKGQSDTQYF.

The rearrangement joins TRBV5-4 to TRBJ2-3, with 7 bases fitting TRBD1. Germline V gene sequence: CDR1 SGHNT, CDR2 YYREEE (reference sequence). V dropped 0 bases and J dropped 4; count of bases not matched to a gene: 5. The CDR3 is 15 residues long. The CDR3 reads CASSLEGAGADTQYF. CDR3 coding DNA: TGTGCCAGCAGCTTGGAGGGGGCGGGCGCAGATACGCAGTATTTT.

Turning to this clone: Other DNA variants within this sample encode the same CDR3. This sequence joins TRBV6-1 and TRBJ1-1; 9 bases are a match to TRBD1. CDR3 length equals 16 residues. Germline CDR1 is MNHNS and CDR2 is SASEGT. With 4 bases clipped from V and 3 bases from J, the junction kept 9 bases outside the gene matches. The CDR3 nucleotides read TGTGCCAGCAGTGCCTCCCCGGGACAGGGATACACTGAAGCTTTCTTT. It encodes CASSASPGQGYTEAFF.

V gene TRBV5-1 combines with J gene TRBJ2-7; weak D call: TRBD2 (6 bases). Trimming cost V 0 bases and J 6 bases, with 13 bases left between them. CDR3 size: 14 residues. Germline values: CDR1 SGHRS, CDR2 YFSETQ. Written as DNA, the CDR3 is TGCGCCAGCAGCTTGGACGGCAGCGGGTTCGAGCAGTACTTC. Translation gives CASSLDGSGFEQYF.

This clone was detected only once. In nucleotides, the CDR3 is TGTGCCAGCAGCTTAGAAAGGGGACAGACTTCCTACAATGAGCAGTTCTTC. It is translated as CASSLERGQTSYNEQFF. The rearrangement joins TRBV7-2 to TRBJ2-1; 7 nucleotides agree with TRBD1. This CDR3 is 17 amino acids long. J lost 1 base, V lost 1 base, and 7 bases had no gene match. The germline V gene has CDR1 SGHTA and CDR2 FQGNSA.

The chain couples TRBV19 to TRBJ1-6; 10 positions match TRBD1. Trimming at V came to 8 bases and at J to 7 bases, leaving 8 bases not matched to a gene. The CDR3 is 15 residues long. CDR1 LNHDA and CDR2 SQIVND come from the germline V gene (reference sequence). The CDR3 is CASAAGTGVNSPLHF. CDR3 in DNA: TGTGCCAGTGCCGCCGGGACAGGGGTGAATTCACCCCTCCACTTT. The whole variable domain, remainder taken from reference TRBV19 and TRBJ1-6, is DGGITQSPKYLFRKEGQNVTLSCEQNLNHDAMYWYRQDPGQGLRLIYYSQIVNDFQKGDIAEGYSVSREKKESFPLTVTSAQKNPTAFYLCASAAGTGVNSPLHFGNGTRLTVT.

This chain joins TRBV4-1 and TRBJ2-2; 7 positions match TRBD2. Germline-derived CDR1 and CDR2 are MGHRA and YSYEKL. V lost 0 bases to trimming and J lost 1 base; unmatched junction nucleotides: 2. CDR3 length equals 16 residues. CDR3 in DNA: TGCGCCAGCAGCCAAGAGGGAGGGTTGAACACCGGGGAGCTGTTTTTT. Translation: CASSQEGGLNTGELFF.

J is TRBJ1-2 and V is TRBV28; possibly TRBD1 for D (6 bases). V lost 5 bases and J lost 4, with 14 bases in between. The CDR3 has 14 amino acids. Germline CDR1 reads MDHEN; CDR2 reads SYDVKM. The DNA of the CDR3 is TGTGCCAGCAGTACCTTGGGGGGGCTCTATGGCTACACCTTC. It encodes CASSTLGGLYGYTF.

This chain uses TRBV19 with TRBJ2-3; TRBD2 might be the D (6 bases). The CDR3 covers 16 residues. In germline, CDR1 is LNHDA, CDR2 SQIVND (reference sequence). V was cut by 4 bases and J by 1 base, with 15 bases left in between. This CDR3 reads CASSTGTGGGTDTQYF. CDR3 coding DNA: TGTGCCAGTAGTACCGGAACAGGAGGGGGCACAGATACGCAGTATTTT. Full variable domain (outside the CDR3, taken from reference TRBV19 and TRBJ2-3): DGGITQSPKYLFRKEGQNVTLSCEQNLNHDAMYWYRQDPGQGLRLIYYSQIVNDFQKGDIAEGYSVSREKKESFPLTVTSAQKNPTAFYLCASSTGTGGGTDTQYFGPGTRLTVL.

This chain links TRBV5-6 with TRBJ1-3, with 7 bases lining up with TRBD1. CDR1 and CDR2 (germline): SGHDT, YYEEEE. V shed 3 bases and J 2 bases; nucleotides not matched to a gene: 5. The CDR3 consists of 15 residues. CDR3 loop: CASSWGQQAGNTIYF. DNA of the CDR3: TGTGCCAGCAGCTGGGGACAGCAGGCTGGAAACACCATATATTTT.

The gene calls are TRBV7-9 and TRBJ1-5; weak D call: TRBD1 (6 bases). This CDR3 region has 16 residues. V was trimmed by 4 bases and J by 4 bases, leaving 17 bases between them. Germline lookup yields CDR1 SEHNR and CDR2 FQNEAQ (reference sequence). CDR3 in amino acids: CASSSPEGEGNQPQHF. In nucleotides, the CDR3 is TGTGCCAGCAGCTCGCCCGAGGGGGAGGGGAATCAGCCCCAGCATTTT. The full variable domain, completed using reference TRBV7-9 and TRBJ1-5, is DTGVSQNPRHKITKRGQNVTFRCDPISEHNRLYWYRQTLGQGPEFLTYFQNEAQLEKSRLLSDRFSAERPKGSFSTLEIQRTEQGDSAMYLCASSSPEGEGNQPQHFGDGTRLSIL.

The CDR3 loop is CASSLYTGGQTTRSSYNSPLHF. DNA of the CDR3: TGTGCCAGCAGCCTTTATACAGGGGGCCAAACCACACGAAGCTCCTATAATTCACCCCTCCACTTT. The chain combines TRBV6-2 or TRBV6-3 with TRBJ1-6; 9 bases map to TRBD1. V lost 6 bases to trimming and J lost 0 bases; unmatched junction nucleotides: 21. Germline CDR1 MNHEY, CDR2 SVGEGT. The CDR3 sequence is 22 residues long.